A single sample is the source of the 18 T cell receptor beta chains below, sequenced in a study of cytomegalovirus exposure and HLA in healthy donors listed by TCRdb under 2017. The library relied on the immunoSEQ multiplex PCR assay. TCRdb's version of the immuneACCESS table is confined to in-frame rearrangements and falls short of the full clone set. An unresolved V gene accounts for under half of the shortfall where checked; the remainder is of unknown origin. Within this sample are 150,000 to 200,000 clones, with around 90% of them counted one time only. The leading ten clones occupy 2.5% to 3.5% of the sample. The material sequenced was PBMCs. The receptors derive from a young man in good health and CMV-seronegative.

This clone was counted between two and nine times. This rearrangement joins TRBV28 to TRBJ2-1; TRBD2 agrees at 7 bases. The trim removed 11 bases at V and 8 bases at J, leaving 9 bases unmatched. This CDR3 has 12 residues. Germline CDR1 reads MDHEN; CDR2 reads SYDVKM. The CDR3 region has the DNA TGTGCCTCCCGGGAGGAGGCGTATGAGCAGTTCTTC. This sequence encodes CASREEAYEQFF.

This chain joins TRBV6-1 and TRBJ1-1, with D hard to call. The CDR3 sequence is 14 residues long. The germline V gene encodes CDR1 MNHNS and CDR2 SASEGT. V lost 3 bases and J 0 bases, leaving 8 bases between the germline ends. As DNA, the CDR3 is TGTGCCAGCAGTGATGGCAGGATGAACACTGAAGCTTTCTTT. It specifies CASSDGRMNTEAFF.

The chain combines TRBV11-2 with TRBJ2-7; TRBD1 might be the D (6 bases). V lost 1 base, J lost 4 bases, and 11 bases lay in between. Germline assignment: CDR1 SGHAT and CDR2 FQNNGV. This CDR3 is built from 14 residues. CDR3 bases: TGTGCCAGCAGCTTAGGGCAGGGGCGTTACGAGCAGTACTTC. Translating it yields CASSLGQGRYEQYF. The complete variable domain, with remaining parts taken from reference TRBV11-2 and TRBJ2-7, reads EAGVAQSPRYKIIEKRQSVAFWCNPISGHATLYWYQQILGQGPKLLIQFQNNGVVDDSQLPKDRFSAERLKGVDSTLKIQPAKLEDSAVYLCASSLGQGRYEQYFGPGTRLTVT.

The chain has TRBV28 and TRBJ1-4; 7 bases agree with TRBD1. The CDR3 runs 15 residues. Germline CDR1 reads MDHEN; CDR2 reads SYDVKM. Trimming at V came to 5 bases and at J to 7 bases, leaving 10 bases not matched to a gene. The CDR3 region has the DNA TGTGCCAGCAGTCCCCGACAGGGAGTAAGTGAAAAACTGTTTTTT. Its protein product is CASSPRQGVSEKLFF.

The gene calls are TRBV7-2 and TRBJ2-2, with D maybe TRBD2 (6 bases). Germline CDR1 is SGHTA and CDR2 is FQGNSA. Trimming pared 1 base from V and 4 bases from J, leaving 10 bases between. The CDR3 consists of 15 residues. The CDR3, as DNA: TGTGCCAGCAGCTTAGGGGGACTCACCACCGGGGAGCTGTTTTTT. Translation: CASSLGGLTTGELFF.

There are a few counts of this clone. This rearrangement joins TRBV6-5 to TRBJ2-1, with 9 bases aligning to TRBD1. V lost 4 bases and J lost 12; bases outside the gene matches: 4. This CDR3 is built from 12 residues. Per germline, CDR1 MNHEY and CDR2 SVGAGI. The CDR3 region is CASSWPGQGQFF. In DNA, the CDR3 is TGTGCCAGCAGTTGGCCGGGACAGGGGCAGTTCTTC.

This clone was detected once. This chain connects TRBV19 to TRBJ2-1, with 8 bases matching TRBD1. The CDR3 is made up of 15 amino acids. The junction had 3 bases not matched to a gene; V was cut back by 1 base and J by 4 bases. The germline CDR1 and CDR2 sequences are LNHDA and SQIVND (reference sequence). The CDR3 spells CASSIAGGAYNEQFF. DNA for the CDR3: TGTGCCAGTAGTATAGCAGGGGGCGCTTACAATGAGCAGTTCTTC. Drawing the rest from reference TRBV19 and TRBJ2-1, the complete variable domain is DGGITQSPKYLFRKEGQNVTLSCEQNLNHDAMYWYRQDPGQGLRLIYYSQIVNDFQKGDIAEGYSVSREKKESFPLTVTSAQKNPTAFYLCASSIAGGAYNEQFFGPGTRLTVL.

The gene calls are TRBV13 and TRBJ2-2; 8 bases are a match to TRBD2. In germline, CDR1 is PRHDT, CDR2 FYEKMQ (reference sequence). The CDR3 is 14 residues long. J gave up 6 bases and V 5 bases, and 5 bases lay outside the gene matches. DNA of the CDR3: TGTGCCAGCAGCCTCTGGACTAGCCCCGGGGAGCTGTTTTTT. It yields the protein CASSLWTSPGELFF.

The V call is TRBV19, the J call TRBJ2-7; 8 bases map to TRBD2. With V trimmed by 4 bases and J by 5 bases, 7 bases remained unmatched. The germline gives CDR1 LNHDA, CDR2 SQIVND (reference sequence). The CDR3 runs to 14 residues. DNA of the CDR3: TGTGCCAGTAGTAGGCGGGAGGCAAATCACGAGCAGTACTTC. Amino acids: CASSRREANHEQYF.

As DNA, the CDR3 is TGTGCCAGCAGCTTAGTTGTAGGACTCTCTGGGGCCAACGTCCTGACTTTC. It is translated as CASSLVVGLSGANVLTF. V usage is TRBV7-6 and J usage is TRBJ2-6; D is possibly TRBD2 (5 bases). This CDR3 comprises 17 residues. The germline gives CDR1 SGHVS, CDR2 FNYEAQ. V was shortened by 1 base and J by 0 bases, with 10 bases between the two germline ends.

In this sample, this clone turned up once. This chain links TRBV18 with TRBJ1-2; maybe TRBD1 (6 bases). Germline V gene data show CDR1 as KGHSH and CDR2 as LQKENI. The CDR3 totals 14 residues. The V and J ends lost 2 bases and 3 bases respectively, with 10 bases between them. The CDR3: CASSPTGIDYGYTF. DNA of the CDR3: TGTGCCAGCTCACCAACAGGGATCGACTATGGCTACACCTTC.

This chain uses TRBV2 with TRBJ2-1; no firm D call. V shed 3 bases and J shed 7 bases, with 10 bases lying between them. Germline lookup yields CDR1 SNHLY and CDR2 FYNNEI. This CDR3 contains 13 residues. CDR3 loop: CASSDENKNEQFF. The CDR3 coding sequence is TGTGCCAGCAGTGATGAGAATAAGAATGAGCAGTTCTTC.

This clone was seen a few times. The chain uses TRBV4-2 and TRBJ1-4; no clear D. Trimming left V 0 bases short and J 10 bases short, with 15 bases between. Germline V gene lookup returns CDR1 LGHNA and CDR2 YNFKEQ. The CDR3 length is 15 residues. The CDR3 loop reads CASSQDVRAVGKLFF. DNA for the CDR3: TGTGCCAGCAGCCAAGATGTGAGGGCGGTAGGAAAACTGTTTTTT.

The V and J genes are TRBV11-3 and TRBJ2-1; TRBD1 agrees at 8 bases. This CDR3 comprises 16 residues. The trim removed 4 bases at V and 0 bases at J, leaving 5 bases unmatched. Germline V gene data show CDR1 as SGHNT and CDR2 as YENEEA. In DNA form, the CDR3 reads TGTGCCAGCAGCTCGCGGACAGGGAGCTCCTACAATGAGCAGTTCTTC. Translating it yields CASSSRTGSSYNEQFF.

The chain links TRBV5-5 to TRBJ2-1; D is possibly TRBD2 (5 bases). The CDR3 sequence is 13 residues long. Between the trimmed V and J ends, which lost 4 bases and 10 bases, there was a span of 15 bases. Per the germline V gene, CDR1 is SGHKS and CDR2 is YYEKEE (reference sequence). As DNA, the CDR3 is TGTGCCAGCAGCGAGCGGACCATCAGCGAGCAGTTCTTC. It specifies CASSERTISEQFF. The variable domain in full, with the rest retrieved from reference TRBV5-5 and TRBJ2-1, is DAGVTQSPTHLIKTRGQQVTLRCSPISGHKSVSWYQQVLGQGPQFIFQYYEKEERGRGNFPDRFSARQFPNYSSELNVNALLLGDSALYLCASSERTISEQFFGPGTRLTVL.

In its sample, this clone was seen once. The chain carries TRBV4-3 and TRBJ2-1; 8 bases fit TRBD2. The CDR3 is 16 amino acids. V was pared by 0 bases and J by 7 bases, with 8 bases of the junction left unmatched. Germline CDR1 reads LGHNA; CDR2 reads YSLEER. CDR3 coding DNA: TGCGCCAGCAGCCAAGATACGGGAGGGCCATGGAATGAGCAGTTCTTC. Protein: CASSQDTGGPWNEQFF.

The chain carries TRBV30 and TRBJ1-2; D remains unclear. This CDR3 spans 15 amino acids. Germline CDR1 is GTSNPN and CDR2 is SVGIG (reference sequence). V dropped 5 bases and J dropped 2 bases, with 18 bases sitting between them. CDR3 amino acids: CAWGPGWAGNYGYTF. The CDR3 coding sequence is TGTGCCTGGGGCCCCGGCTGGGCAGGCAACTATGGCTACACCTTC.

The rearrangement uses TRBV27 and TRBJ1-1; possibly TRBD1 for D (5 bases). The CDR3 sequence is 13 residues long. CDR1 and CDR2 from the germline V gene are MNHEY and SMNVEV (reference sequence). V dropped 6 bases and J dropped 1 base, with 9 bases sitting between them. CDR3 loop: CASSIQGNTEAFF. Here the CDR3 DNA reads TGTGCCAGCAGCATTCAGGGGAACACTGAAGCTTTCTTT.